A selection of T cell receptor beta chains follows, all from one sample in a study of neurological immune-mediated disorders. TCRdb ran MiXCR on the 5' RACE reads and lists one entry per CDR3 protein. The data show 65,000 to 70,000 distinct CDR3 sequences, about 4% seen once. Sequenced material: PBMCs. These receptors all come from a man aged 50-59 years with multiple sclerosis. The CDR3 runs from the conserved cysteine through the conserved F or W. D genes are given only for firm matches. Where a row states a size, it is once, few, many or the class of an expanded clone; other rows omit it.

TRBJ1-3 | TRBD1 | 15 | many | TRBV7-9 | CASSLQGASGNTIYF | TGTGCCAGCAGCCTACAGGGGGCAAGTGGAAACACCATATATTTT
TRBJ2-7 | - | 13 | many | TRBV7-9 | CASSPSMSYEQYF | TGTGCCAGCAGCCCTTCAATGTCCTACGAGCAGTACTTC
TRBJ1-2 | - | 12 | many | TRBV24-1 | CATSESVGTYTF | TGTGCCACCAGTGAATCTGTGGGAACCTACACCTTC
TRBJ2-5 | - | 15 | many | TRBV6-5 | CASSYSWERVQTQYF | TGTGCCAGCAGTTACTCGTGGGAGCGCGTGCAGACCCAGTACTTC
TRBJ2-2 | - | 14 | many | TRBV5-1 | CASSLGAVTGELFF | TGCGCCAGCAGCTTAGGGGCGGTCACCGGGGAGCTGTTTTTT
TRBJ2-5 | - | 14 | many | TRBV6-6 | CASSQGRTQETQYF | TGTGCCAGCAGCCAAGGACGGACCCAAGAGACCCAGTACTTC
TRBJ2-3 | - | 14 | many | TRBV3-1 | CASSQGRGPISQYF | TGTGCCAGCAGCCAAGGGCGGGGGCCTATCTCGCAGTATTTT
TRBJ2-1 | - | 15 | many | TRBV4-1 | CASSKQSNSYNEQFF | TGCGCCAGCAGCAAACAGAGTAACTCCTACAATGAGCAGTTCTTC
TRBJ2-5 | TRBD1 | 16 | many | TRBV12-3/TRBV12-4 | CASSLGTGGFGETQYF | TGTGCCAGCAGTCTCGGGACAGGGGGTTTTGGAGAGACCCAGTACTTC
TRBJ2-3 | - | 14 | many | TRBV7-9 | CASSLSGRTDTQYF | TGTGCCAGCAGCTTATCAGGGCGCACAGATACGCAGTATTTT
TRBJ2-1 | TRBD1 | 14 | many | TRBV5-1 | CASSPGTVNNEQFF | TGCGCCAGCAGCCCTGGGACAGTTAACAATGAGCAGTTCTTC
TRBJ2-3 | TRBD1 | 16 | many | TRBV5-1 | CASSPAGTGGTDTQYF | TGCGCCAGCAGCCCGGCGGGGACAGGGGGCACAGATACGCAGTATTTT
TRBJ1-4 | - | 14 | many | TRBV5-5 | CASSLRAANEKLFF | TGTGCCAGCAGCTTGAGGGCGGCCAACGAAAAACTGTTTTTT
TRBJ1-1 | - | 15 | - | TRBV20-1 | CSARDVTGLNTEAFF | TGCAGTGCTAGAGATGTCACGGGATTGAACACTGAAGCTTTCTTT
TRBJ2-1 | - | 14 | many | TRBV20-1 | CSARDRPLSGEQFF | TGCAGTGCTAGAGATCGACCTCTGAGTGGTGAGCAGTTCTTC
TRBJ1-2 | - | 13 | many | TRBV3-1 | CASSQAGSYGYTF | TGTGCCAGCAGCCAAGCAGGTTCCTATGGCTACACCTTC
TRBJ1-2 | TRBD1 | 15 | few | TRBV5-1 | CASSRNGQATYGYTF | TGCGCCAGCAGCCGAAATGGACAGGCCACTTATGGCTACACCTTC
TRBJ2-5 | TRBD1 | 14 | many | TRBV20-1 | CSATWTGTQETQYF | TGCAGTGCTACTTGGACAGGGACCCAAGAGACCCAGTACTTC
TRBJ2-7 | TRBD2 | 15 | many | TRBV20-1 | CSARDSGGISYEQYF | TGCAGTGCTAGGGATAGCGGGGGGATATCCTACGAGCAGTACTTC
TRBJ1-1 | - | 17 | many | TRBV20-1 | CSARGSPGQQGNTEAFF | TGCAGTGCTAGAGGTTCCCCGGGACAACAGGGTAACACTGAAGCTTTCTTT
TRBJ2-2 | TRBD2 | 13 | many | TRBV29-1 | CSTGGAGTGELFF | TGCAGCACCGGGGGGGCGGGCACCGGGGAGCTGTTTTTT
TRBJ1-1 | - | 14 | many | TRBV5-1 | CASSLPQTNTEAFF | TGCGCCAGCAGCTTGCCGCAAACGAACACTGAAGCTTTCTTT
TRBJ2-1 | TRBD2 | 14 | many | TRBV12-3/TRBV12-4 | CASSPSGVNNEQFF | TGTGCCAGCAGCCCTAGCGGGGTAAACAATGAGCAGTTCTTC
TRBJ2-3 | - | 13 | many | TRBV29-1 | CSVVRHLTDTQYF | TGCAGCGTTGTAAGACACCTCACAGATACGCAGTATTTT
TRBJ1-2 | - | 12 | many | TRBV29-1 | CSVASGGGGYTF | TGCAGCGTTGCCTCCGGGGGCGGTGGCTACACCTTC
TRBJ1-6 | TRBD1 | 15 | many | TRBV12-3/TRBV12-4 | CASSRGQGGNSPLNF | TGTGCCAGCAGCCGTGGACAGGGCGGCAATTCACCCCTCAACTTT
TRBJ2-5 | - | 13 | many | TRBV12-3/TRBV12-4 | CASSETVKGAQYF | TGTGCCAGCAGCGAAACTGTGAAGGGGGCCCAGTACTTC
TRBJ1-4 | - | 15 | many | TRBV6-5 | CASSPLGGFGEKLFF | TGTGCCAGCAGCCCCCTCGGGGGCTTTGGGGAAAAACTGTTTTTT
TRBJ2-1 | TRBD1 | 19 | many | TRBV24-1 | CATSEAPSGQGRSYNEQFF | TGTGCCACCAGTGAGGCCCCTTCCGGACAGGGGAGGTCCTACAATGAGCAGTTCTTC
TRBJ1-6 | - | 13 | - | TRBV18 | CASSPSKASPLHF | TGTGCCAGCTCACCATCCAAGGCATCACCCCTCCACTTT
TRBJ1-3 | - | 16 | many | TRBV4-3 | CASSQDRVSSGNTIYF | TGCGCCAGCAGCCAAGATCGAGTGAGCTCTGGAAACACCATATATTTT
TRBJ1-6 | - | 14 | many | TRBV6-5 | CATQLGQGLSPLHF | TGTGCCACGCAACTCGGGCAGGGACTGAGTCCCCTCCACTTT
TRBJ2-6 | TRBD1 | 18 | many | TRBV24-1 | CATSDLGTGGFGANVLTF | TGTGCCACCAGTGATTTAGGGACAGGGGGCTTTGGGGCCAACGTCCTGACTTTC
TRBJ2-1 | - | 14 | many | TRBV14 | CASSQVSSFDEQFF | TGTGCCAGCAGCCAAGTTAGTAGCTTTGATGAGCAGTTCTTC
TRBJ2-7 | - | 14 | many | TRBV5-1 | CASSLNSLTYEQYF | TGCGCCAGCAGCTTGAACAGTCTTACCTACGAGCAGTACTTC
TRBJ2-1 | TRBD2 | 16 | many | TRBV9 | CASSVVGGGGYNEQFF | TGTGCCAGCAGCGTAGTGGGCGGGGGGGGATACAATGAGCAGTTCTTC
TRBJ1-5 | TRBD1 | 15 | many | TRBV11-2 | CASSLGGQGYQPQHF | TGTGCCAGCAGCTTAGGGGGACAGGGCTATCAGCCCCAGCATTTT
TRBJ2-1 | TRBD1 | 13 | many | TRBV5-1 | CASSSDRGREQFF | TGCGCCAGCAGCTCGGACAGGGGGCGTGAGCAGTTCTTC
TRBJ1-2 | - | 10 | many | TRBV20-1 | CSARNPGYTF | TGCAGTGCTAGGAATCCTGGCTACACCTTC
TRBJ1-2 | TRBD1 | 15 | - | TRBV7-9 | CASSQGQGGNYGYTF | TGTGCCAGCAGCCAGGGACAGGGCGGTAACTATGGCTACACCTTC
TRBJ2-2 | TRBD2 | 15 | few | TRBV28 | CASSLGTSGTGELFF | TGTGCCAGCAGTTTGGGGACTAGCGGGACCGGGGAGCTGTTTTTT
TRBJ1-1 | - | 13 | - | TRBV25-1 | CASSELGHTEAFF | TGTGCCAGCAGTGAATTGGGGCACACTGAAGCTTTCTTT
TRBJ2-6 | - | 14 | many | TRBV5-1 | CASSGGSGAKVLTF | TGCGCCAGCAGCGGGGGCTCTGGGGCCAAAGTCCTGACTTTC
TRBJ2-3 | - | 15 | - | TRBV10-3 | CAISALWAITDTQYF | TGTGCCATCAGTGCCCTGTGGGCCATCACAGATACGCAGTATTTT
TRBJ1-1 | TRBD1 | 14 | many | TRBV20-1 | CSASPGQVITEAFF | TGCAGTGCTAGCCCTGGACAGGTCATCACTGAAGCTTTCTTT
TRBJ2-5 | - | 12 | few | TRBV5-1 | CASSFSSETQYF | TGCGCCAGCAGCTTCTCTTCTGAGACCCAGTACTTC
TRBJ1-1 | - | 12 | many | TRBV7-9 | CASSPDSSEAFF | TGTGCCAGCAGCCCCGACAGTTCTGAAGCTTTCTTT
TRBJ2-7 | - | 14 | - | TRBV19 | CASKPVAGSYEQYF | TGTGCCAGTAAACCGGTTGCAGGGTCCTACGAGCAGTACTTC
TRBJ2-2 | - | 14 | many | TRBV7-8 | CASSRTGNTGELFF | TGTGCCAGCAGCCGGACGGGGAACACCGGGGAGCTGTTTTTT
TRBJ1-6 | - | 12 | many | TRBV7-6 | CASSSDRSPLHF | TGTGCCAGCAGCTCCGACAGATCACCCCTCCACTTT
TRBJ2-1 | - | 12 | many | TRBV7-9 | CASSFPGNEQFF | TGTGCCAGCAGCTTTCCGGGGAATGAGCAGTTCTTC
TRBJ1-1 | TRBD1 | 15 | many | TRBV12-3/TRBV12-4 | CASSLGQGSNTEAFF | TGTGCCAGCAGTTTGGGACAGGGAAGTAACACTGAAGCTTTCTTT
TRBJ1-1 | - | 11 | - | TRBV6-5 | CASGRNTEAFF | TGTGCCAGCGGGAGGAACACTGAAGCTTTCTTT
TRBJ1-6 | TRBD1 | 17 | few | TRBV4-1 | CASSQEGGQPYNSPLNF | TGCGCCAGCAGCCAAGAAGGGGGACAGCCCTATAATTCACCCCTCAACTTT
TRBJ2-3 | TRBD1 | 14 | many | TRBV10-2 | CASNRQGVGDTQYF | TGCGCCAGCAACCGACAGGGGGTGGGAGATACGCAGTATTTT